This T cell receptor (beta chain) was obtained from a study of shared clonotypes between healthy human individuals. Across the study: Every donor yielded three CD4 naive, three CD4 memory, two CD8 naive and one CD8 memory plate.

Genomic DNA of every subset was divided equally among multiple immunoSEQ plates. The protocol was immunoSEQ multiplex PCR, while the TCRdb copy is restricted to in-frame clones and leaves out a portion. The table lists around 300,000 clones, roughly 87% of them singletons. Concerning this clone itself: Different DNA sequences within this sample yield the same CDR3.

All of the donors resided in Nashville, Tennessee, and each was a Caucasian adult. What CD8 memory combined were CD45RO+ cells and CCR7-negative CD45RA+ TemRA cells. Per the germline V gene, CDR1 is SNHLY and CDR2 is FYNNEI. The CDR3 contains 14 residues. V lost 6 bases and J lost 0, with 9 bases in between. This TCR came from a man between 18 and 35 years old in good health. The sequenced sample consisted of memory CD8+ T cells sorted from blood. Subset denoted: CD45RO+ cells pooled with CCR7-negative TemRA cells. The chain couples TRBV2 to TRBJ1-5; tentatively, D is TRBD1 (5 bases). CDR3 amino acids: CASRLQGSNQPQHF. CDR3 DNA sequence: TGTGCCAGCAGACTTCAGGGTAGCAATCAGCCCCAGCATTTT.